This T cell receptor (beta chain) was documented in a study of tumor-infiltrating T cells and Merkel cell polyomavirus (TCRdb year 2017). Background on the whole study: In Merkel cell carcinoma patients, the study investigated CD8+ T cells specific for the Merkel cell polyomavirus KLL epitope. Varied, non-standardized therapies, including chemotherapy, radiation and immunotherapies, were received by the patients. TRB sequencing was performed on KLL-tetramer-sorted cells from blood or tumor-infiltrating lymphocytes in 15 or so samples, as well as on some 12 matched whole-tumor samples. Across the study, one tumor sample was a frozen nodal tumor digest and one was a flash-frozen core biopsy of a metastasis. Patients presented at varying disease stages and were followed for a median of about three years, with a range of 1. Most whole-tumor samples were roughly 23-micron curls cut from formalin-fixed, paraffin-embedded tissue blocks.

The CDR3 sequence holds 19 residues, the cysteine and phenylalanine included. Here the CDR3 DNA is all that survives: 57 bases in frame from base 1. At the junction V is shortened by 2 bases and J by 2 bases; bases outside the gene matches: 15. Via the germline V gene, CDR1 is SGHDT and CDR2 YYEEEE. Concerning this clone itself: The antigen this receptor binds is unknown. No qualities accompany the bases; no much larger clone lies one base away.

Results the study describes overall, beyond this receptor: KLL-specific TRB repertoires proved diverse and largely private: among around 380 unique sequences, only one clonotype was public, and two patients shared that clonotype. A higher intratumoral fraction of KLL-specific T cells (about 1.8-18% versus roughly 0-0.14%) was associated with significantly improved MCC-specific survival. Because the study covered only a single viral epitope, T cells targeting other Merkel cell polyomavirus epitopes were not captured. The small sample size of the study (n of about twelve patients) is recognized as a limitation. A greater number of unique KLL-specific clonotypes in tumors (about 5-108 vs 0-3) was associated with a significant advantage in MCC-specific survival (P = 0.0051).

Robust positive staining for Merkel cell polyomavirus Large T antigen was observed by immunohistochemistry in the tumors of all patients. About 12 Merkel cell carcinoma patients with robust KLL-tetramer+ populations, above 0.04% of CD8+ T cells, in blood and/or cultured TIL were included. All patients were identified as Caucasian, and a median age of approximately 60 years (range roughly 45 to 85 years) was recorded. Lymph node tumors were analyzed for patients with unknown primaries who presented with nodal disease, or when insufficient primary tissue was available. To prepare the library, the immunoSEQ multiplex PCR assay was applied. Genomic DNA extraction, TRB sequencing and normalization were performed by Adaptive Biotechnologies (Seattle, WA). The study's own analysis went as follows. To compute clonality, the Shannon entropy of productive TRB sequences was normalized by log2 of unique productive sequences and then subtracted from one. KLL-specific clonotypes in tumors were identified by matching TCRbeta CDR3 amino acid sequences with those from each patient's tetramer-sorted sample. The clones in this table, taken by TCRdb from immuneACCESS, are in-frame only. Not every clone is retained; where verified, under half of the shortfall comes from an unresolved V gene, and the cause of the rest is unknown. V and J calls and clone size follow that table, whereas D and trimming were derived from the DNA. In all, the sample holds more than 20,000 clones, and 70% to 90% of those were seen once. The ten largest clones represent about 2.7% of the sample.

The sequence is built from TRBV5-6 and TRBJ2-2, with 7 middle bases fitting TRBD2. Sequences were obtained from lymph node tissue. The clonotype comes from a man in his fifties with Merkel cell carcinoma. The bases are TGTGCCAGCAGCTTACGAGGGCCTCGGGACTACCAAAACACCGGGGAGCTGTTTTTT. Its protein product is CASSLRGPRDYQNTGELFF.